Listed below are T cell receptor beta chains from one sample, sequenced in a study of T cells in localized non-small cell lung cancer. Sequencing used immunoSEQ multiplex PCR; TCRdb keeps in-frame clones, though not all of them. The table shows about 78,000 clones, with just under 85% occurring only once. The material sequenced was peripheral blood, taken before any cancer treatment. The receptor source for this set is a man aged 40 to 75 with stage I lung adenocarcinoma. Each CDR3 is given with its conserved first and last residue. The D gene is left open where the match is weak. The size field is filled for only some rows; it gives once, few, many or a size class.

D: .
size: .
J: TRBJ1-2
V: TRBV7-2
DNA: TGTGCCAGCAGCTTAGAAGCGGGGGCGGACTATGGCTACACCTTC
CDR3: CASSLEAGADYGYTF

D: .
size: .
J: TRBJ2-3
V: TRBV19
DNA: TGTGCCAGTAGTACAGCCCTCCAGGCCTCCCCTAGCACAGATACGCAGTATTTT
CDR3: CASSTALQASPSTDTQYF

D: .
size: .
J: TRBJ1-5
V: TRBV21-1
DNA: TGTGCCAGCACCACTGGACAGGCACAGCCCCAGCATTTT
CDR3: CASTTGQAQPQHF

D: .
size: .
J: TRBJ1-3
V: TRBV18
DNA: TGTGCCAGCTCACCATACGGCTCTGGAAACACCATATATTTT
CDR3: CASSPYGSGNTIYF

D: TRBD1
size: .
J: TRBJ1-2
V: TRBV19
DNA: TGTGCCAGTAACCGAGGACAGGTTTCTAATGGCTACACCTTC
CDR3: CASNRGQVSNGYTF

D: .
size: .
J: TRBJ2-7
V: TRBV5-6
DNA: TGTGCCAGCAGCCCGGGGACGGCCTACGAGCAGTACTTC
CDR3: CASSPGTAYEQYF

D: .
size: .
J: TRBJ1-1
V: TRBV7-9
DNA: TGTGCCAGCAGCCCCAATTTGGGGGACACTGAAGCTTTCTTT
CDR3: CASSPNLGDTEAFF

D: TRBD1
size: .
J: TRBJ2-7
V: TRBV7-9
DNA: TGTGCCAGCAGCTTAGCTGGGACAGGGGGCTACGAGCAGTACTTC
CDR3: CASSLAGTGGYEQYF

D: TRBD2
size: .
J: TRBJ2-7
V: TRBV4-1
DNA: TGCGCCAGCAGCCAAGCCCTAGCGGGGACCTACGAGCAGTACTTC
CDR3: CASSQALAGTYEQYF

D: .
size: .
J: TRBJ2-7
V: TRBV9
DNA: TGTGCCAGCAGCGTAGCGGGAGAGGATAACTACGAGCAGTACTTC
CDR3: CASSVAGEDNYEQYF

D: TRBD1
size: .
J: TRBJ1-4
V: TRBV27
DNA: TGTGCCAGCAGTTGGACAGGGGAAAATGAAAAACTGTTTTTT
CDR3: CASSWTGENEKLFF

D: .
size: .
J: TRBJ1-2
V: TRBV5-1
DNA: TGCGCCAGCAGCTTGGTGGAGGAGATGGGGGCTGGCTACACCTTC
CDR3: CASSLVEEMGAGYTF

D: .
size: .
J: TRBJ2-1
V: TRBV15
DNA: TGTGCCACCAGCAGGAGTGAGAACAATGAGCAGTTCTTC
CDR3: CATSRSENNEQFF

D: .
size: .
J: TRBJ2-1
V: TRBV1
DNA: TGCACCAGCAGCCAACCTCGGGACAACTCCTACAATGAGCAGTTCTTC
CDR3: CTSSQPRDNSYNEQFF

D: .
size: .
J: TRBJ1-2
V: TRBV5-4
DNA: TGTGCCAGCAGCTTGGCCACTGGGAGACGGTATACCTTC
CDR3: CASSLATGRRYTF

D: TRBD2
size: .
J: TRBJ2-7
V: TRBV4-1
DNA: TGCGCCAGCAGCCCTGGTCTTGGACTAGCGGAAGGGTGCGAGCAGTACTTC
CDR3: CASSPGLGLAEGCEQYF

D: .
size: .
J: TRBJ1-2
V: TRBV4-3
DNA: TGCGCCAGCAGCCCTGTGGGGAGACGAAACTATGGCTACACCTTC
CDR3: CASSPVGRRNYGYTF

D: TRBD1
size: .
J: TRBJ1-2
V: TRBV6-5
DNA: TGTGCCAGCAGTTACTCGAGGGGACAGAGAAACTATGGCTACACCTTC
CDR3: CASSYSRGQRNYGYTF

D: .
size: few
J: TRBJ2-7
V: TRBV5-1
DNA: TGCGCCAGCAGGCAATCCGGGGGCTCCTACGAGCAGTACTTC
CDR3: CASRQSGGSYEQYF

D: .
size: .
J: TRBJ2-5
V: TRBV28
DNA: TGTGCCAGCAGTATTACGACCCAAGAGACCCAGTACTTC
CDR3: CASSITTQETQYF

D: .
size: .
J: TRBJ1-5
V: TRBV7-3
DNA: TGTGCCAGCGTCGTAGGGGGGCGAGAAAGCAATCAGCCCCAGCATTTT
CDR3: CASVVGGRESNQPQHF

D: .
size: .
J: TRBJ2-7
V: TRBV6-1
DNA: TGTGCCAGCAGGGGACTTCGAGGCAACGAGCAGTACTTC
CDR3: CASRGLRGNEQYF

D: .
size: .
J: TRBJ2-7
V: TRBV21-1
DNA: TGTGCCAGTCTTTGCAAGGGGAGCTCCTACGAGCAGTACTTC
CDR3: CASLCKGSSYEQYF

D: TRBD1
size: .
J: TRBJ2-7
V: TRBV11-2
DNA: TGTGCCAGCAGCTTCGCCCCCGGACAGGGGGACTACGAGCAGTACTTC
CDR3: CASSFAPGQGDYEQYF

D: TRBD2
size: .
J: TRBJ2-1
V: TRBV7-2
DNA: TGTGCCAGCAGCACACACACCTCAGCGGGGGGTTACAATGAGCAGTTCTTC
CDR3: CASSTHTSAGGYNEQFF

D: .
size: .
J: TRBJ1-2
V: TRBV7-2
DNA: TGTGCCAGCAGCTTAGCGGGTAACTATGGCTACACCTTC
CDR3: CASSLAGNYGYTF

D: .
size: .
J: TRBJ2-5
V: TRBV5-1
DNA: TGCGCCAGCAGCTTGCAGAGTCTAGCCGGGGAGACCCAGTACTTC
CDR3: CASSLQSLAGETQYF

D: .
size: .
J: TRBJ1-1
V: TRBV30
DNA: TGTGCCTGGAGTACGGAGATGAACACTGAAGCTTTCTTT
CDR3: CAWSTEMNTEAFF

D: .
size: .
J: TRBJ2-2
V: TRBV7-9
DNA: TGTGCCAGCAGCCCCGCCCCGAACACCGGGGAGCTGTTTTTT
CDR3: CASSPAPNTGELFF

D: .
size: once
J: TRBJ1-3
V: TRBV14
DNA: TGTGCCAGCAGCCAAGTTCGGGGCTCTGGAAACACCATATATTTT
CDR3: CASSQVRGSGNTIYF

D: .
size: .
J: TRBJ2-6
V: TRBV5-1
DNA: TGCGCCAGCATCGACTCCGGGGCGCTTGGGGCCAACGTCCTGACTTTC
CDR3: CASIDSGALGANVLTF

D: TRBD1
size: .
J: TRBJ2-2
V: TRBV18
DNA: TGTGCCAGCTCACCACAACAGGGGCAGGACGGGGAGCTGTTTTTT
CDR3: CASSPQQGQDGELFF

D: TRBD1
size: .
J: TRBJ2-7
V: TRBV7-2
DNA: TGTGCCAGCAGCTTTTGGACAGGGGGCCTTTACGAGCAGTACTTC
CDR3: CASSFWTGGLYEQYF

D: TRBD2
size: .
J: TRBJ2-7
V: TRBV2
DNA: TGTGCCAGCACCCCCCCGGGACTAGGCTCCTACGAGCAGTACTTC
CDR3: CASTPPGLGSYEQYF

D: .
size: .
J: TRBJ1-1
V: TRBV15
DNA: TGTGCCACCAGCAGAGATGCGGGGGCCCTAAGTCCCCAGAACACTGAAGCTTTCTTT
CDR3: CATSRDAGALSPQNTEAFF

D: .
size: .
J: TRBJ2-5
V: TRBV6-6
DNA: TGTGCCAGCAGCCGATCAACCCGGGGGGCCCAAGAGACCCAGTACTTC
CDR3: CASSRSTRGAQETQYF

D: .
size: .
J: TRBJ1-2
V: TRBV2
DNA: TGTGCCAGCAGGGTCGACAGACTACCTAACTATGGCTACACCTTC
CDR3: CASRVDRLPNYGYTF

D: .
size: .
J: TRBJ2-7
V: TRBV27
DNA: TGTGCCAGCAGTTCTCCTGGAGAAGGTTTCTACGAGCAGTACTTC
CDR3: CASSSPGEGFYEQYF

D: .
size: .
J: TRBJ2-7
V: TRBV6-1
DNA: TGTGCCAGCAGTGAATTTGGGCTATCATACGAGCAGTACTTC
CDR3: CASSEFGLSYEQYF

D: TRBD1
size: .
J: TRBJ1-3
V: TRBV18
DNA: TGTGCCAGCTCACCACTCCTAGGGACAGGGTACGGAAACACCATATATTTT
CDR3: CASSPLLGTGYGNTIYF